This T cell receptor beta chain was profiled in a study of T cells expressing NK-cell markers. Study-wide context: Repertoires of TCR beta were obtained from T cells sorted as CD3+CD56+NKG2C+, CD3+CD56+NKG2C- and CD3+CD56-NKG2C+.

Concerning this clonotype itself: Antigen unknown.

Whole-study results and caveats: Similarly, these clonotypes led the CD3+CD56-NKG2C+ fraction as well in a few donors. The HCMV specificity of the expanded NKG2C+ T cell clones stayed unresolved. In 5 or 6 donors, dominant NKG2C+ clonotypes were roughly 1.0-7.0% of CD8+ T cells.

TCRdb processed the 5' RACE reads again and assigns one entry to each CDR3 protein, with no DNA. This repertoire includes fewer than 550,000 distinct CDR3 sequences. Sequencing input: blood T cells: a sorted CD56 or NKG2C T cell subset, CD4+ or CD8+ T cells, or bulk PBMC T cells (not recorded which). This TCR was sampled from a woman in her fifties or sixties in good health.

CDR3: CATTRGAGANVLTF. This chain links TRBV7-9 with TRBJ2-6. The germline V gene encodes CDR1 SEHNR and CDR2 FQNEAQ (reference sequence). The CDR3 extends over 14 amino acids.